Listed below are T cell receptor beta chains from one sample, sequenced in a study of cytomegalovirus exposure and HLA in healthy donors. TCRdb keeps only in-frame clones here, not all; method: immunoSEQ multiplex PCR. The table includes some 150,000 clones, 75% to 90% detected once. The source material was PBMCs. The receptors derive from a woman aged 50 to 60 in good health and CMV-seropositive. Both conserved end residues are part of each CDR3. D genes are given only for firm matches. Only part of the rows carry a size: once, few, many, or a class if the clone is expanded.

abundance | d_gene | j_gene | v_gene | CDR3nt | CDR3aa
. | . | TRBJ2-7 | TRBV29-1 | TGCAGCGTGTACAGGAACTACGAGCAGTACTTC | CSVYRNYEQYF
. | TRBD2 | TRBJ2-5 | TRBV19 | TGTGCCAGTAGTATTACTAGCGGCATATTAGAGACCCAGTACTTC | CASSITSGILETQYF
. | TRBD2 | TRBJ2-7 | TRBV9 | TGTGCCAGCAGCGCCCAGACTAGCGGGAGCGAGCAGTACTTC | CASSAQTSGSEQYF
. | . | TRBJ1-6 | TRBV6-1 | TGTGCCAGCCATGCCTATAATTCACCCCTCCACTTT | CASHAYNSPLHF
. | . | TRBJ1-5 | TRBV7-2 | TGTGCCAGCAGCTTCCTCCCAGGGAACCAGCCCCAGCATTTT | CASSFLPGNQPQHF
once | . | TRBJ2-7 | TRBV27 | TGTGCCAGCAGTTTAAGGCCCCCCTCGGGGGGCGGGTACGAGCAGTACTTC | CASSLRPPSGGGYEQYF
. | . | TRBJ1-1 | TRBV5-1 | TGCGCCAGCAGCAGCAGTGGACAGACCAACACTGAAGCTTTCTTT | CASSSSGQTNTEAFF
. | TRBD2 | TRBJ2-3 | TRBV5-1 | TGCGCCAGCAGCTTGCCTAGCGGGGGTCTTAGAGATACGCAGTATTTT | CASSLPSGGLRDTQYF
. | . | TRBJ1-3 | TRBV27 | TGTGCCAGCAGTTTCCAGGGTGGAAACACCATATATTTT | CASSFQGGNTIYF
. | . | TRBJ2-7 | TRBV5-1 | TGCGCCAGCAGCTCGGACAGCTCCTACGAGCAGTACTTC | CASSSDSSYEQYF
. | TRBD1 | TRBJ2-1 | TRBV18 | TGTGCCAGCTCACCTCCGGGACAGGGGAGCAATGAGCAGTTCTTC | CASSPPGQGSNEQFF
. | . | TRBJ2-2 | TRBV5-1 | TGCGCCAGCAGCTTAAGGAGTCGGCAGGGAAACACCGGGGAGCTGTTTTTT | CASSLRSRQGNTGELFF
. | . | TRBJ1-1 | TRBV19 | TGTGCCAGTAGTATGTTTATGAACACTGAAGCTTTCTTT | CASSMFMNTEAFF
. | . | TRBJ2-7 | TRBV28 | TGTGCCAGCAGTTTACAGGGGACCACCTACGAGCAGTACTTC | CASSLQGTTYEQYF
. | . | TRBJ2-7 | TRBV29-1 | TGCAGCGTTTCCCCAGGGATCTACGAGCAGTACTTC | CSVSPGIYEQYF
. | . | TRBJ2-1 | TRBV18 | TGTGCCAGCTCCAGTGACTTCAGCTCCTACAATGAACAGTTCTTC | CASSSDFSSYNEQFF
. | TRBD1 | TRBJ2-6 | TRBV7-6 | TGTGCCAGCAGCTCGAGGTCCGGGACAGGGGGCTCTGGGGCCAACGTCCTGACTTTC | CASSSRSGTGGSGANVLTF
. | . | TRBJ2-1 | TRBV14 | TGTGCCAGCAGCCCGACACAGGTTCCAAGTGTGAGGCAGTTCTTC | CASSPTQVPSVRQFF
. | . | TRBJ2-1 | TRBV15 | TGTGCCACCAGCAGAGATCCACCCTCTAGCGCTTACAATGAGCAGTTCTTC | CATSRDPPSSAYNEQFF
. | TRBD2 | TRBJ2-5 | TRBV7-2 | TGTGCCAGCAGCTTAGTGTACGGGAGGAATCAGGGAGAGCAGTACTTC | CASSLVYGRNQGEQYF
. | . | TRBJ2-1 | TRBV13 | TGTGCCAGCAGCTTACGGAAGCGGAGCTCCTACAATGAGCAGTTCTTC | CASSLRKRSSYNEQFF
once | TRBD1 | TRBJ2-7 | TRBV13 | TGTGCCAGCAGTATCCGGGACAGAGGCTACGAGCAGTACTTC | CASSIRDRGYEQYF
. | TRBD1 | TRBJ2-7 | TRBV10-3 | TGTGCCATCAGTTTCCGGGACAGGGAGTCCTACGAGCAGTACTTC | CAISFRDRESYEQYF
. | . | TRBJ2-5 | TRBV2 | TGTGCCAGCAGACAACTAGGTAGGGCCCAAGAGACCCAGTACTTC | CASRQLGRAQETQYF
. | . | TRBJ1-1 | TRBV5-5 | TGTGCCAGCAGCCAAGGGGTCAGGGACACTGAAGCTTTCTTT | CASSQGVRDTEAFF
. | . | TRBJ1-5 | TRBV5-5 | TGTGCCAGCAGCTCGGGGGGCCTAAAAATATCTGGCAATCAGCCCCAGCATTTT | CASSSGGLKISGNQPQHF
. | TRBD1 | TRBJ2-7 | TRBV5-1 | TGCGCCAGCAGCTACCGACCCGAAGGACAGGGCATCTCCTACGAGCAGTACTTC | CASSYRPEGQGISYEQYF
. | TRBD1 | TRBJ2-3 | TRBV2 | TGTGCCAGCAGTGACCCGGGACAGGGCACAGATACGCAGTATTTT | CASSDPGQGTDTQYF
. | . | TRBJ1-2 | TRBV4-3 | TGCGCCAGCAGCCAAGGGGCCACTGGATTTGGCTACACCTTC | CASSQGATGFGYTF
. | TRBD1 | TRBJ2-1 | TRBV5-4 | TGTGCCAGCAGGAACCCGGGACAGTACAATGAGCAGTTCTTC | CASRNPGQYNEQFF
. | . | TRBJ1-4 | TRBV7-9 | TGTTCCAGCAGCCTAGTATCGGGAACAACTAATGAAAAACTGTTTTTT | CSSSLVSGTTNEKLFF
. | . | TRBJ1-2 | TRBV4-1 | TGCGCCAGCAGCCACGGACAGTCCTATGGCTACACCTTC | CASSHGQSYGYTF
. | TRBD1 | TRBJ1-4 | TRBV13 | TGTGCCAGCAGCCAGGGGGCTACTAATGAAAAACTGTTTTTT | CASSQGATNEKLFF
. | TRBD2 | TRBJ2-1 | TRBV7-8 | TGTGCCAGCAACCAAGGCGGGGGAGGGTACAATGAGCAGTTCTTC | CASNQGGGGYNEQFF
. | . | TRBJ2-5 | TRBV4-1 | TGCGCCAGCAGGCCCACAGGGTTCCAAGAGACCCAGTACTTC | CASRPTGFQETQYF
. | TRBD1 | TRBJ2-2 | TRBV5-1 | TGCGCCAGCAGCTTACCCGCGACAGGGACAAACACCGGGGAGCTGTTTTTT | CASSLPATGTNTGELFF
. | TRBD2 | TRBJ2-2 | TRBV27 | TGTGCCAGCCAACTACTAGCGGGGGGTACCGGGGAGCTGTTTTTT | CASQLLAGGTGELFF
. | . | TRBJ2-1 | TRBV5-4 | TGTGCCAGCAGGGAGAGTCTGGACAATGAGCAGTTCTTC | CASRESLDNEQFF
few | TRBD2 | TRBJ2-1 | TRBV5-1 | TGCGCCAGCAGCTTGGTAGCGGGTCCTTACAATGAGCAGTTCTTC | CASSLVAGPYNEQFF
. | . | TRBJ1-2 | TRBV6-6 | TGTGCCAGCAGTCCAGGGACAACTCGCTATGGCTACACCTTC | CASSPGTTRYGYTF
. | . | TRBJ2-7 | TRBV27 | TGTGCCAGCAGTTTATTCCCAGAAACCTACGAGCAGTACTTC | CASSLFPETYEQYF